What follows are 11 T cell receptor beta chains derived from one specimen sequenced in a study of CD8 T cells in Susac syndrome. Random hexamers were used to reverse transcribe roughly 0.45 to 1 ug of RNA. TCRdb processed the immunoSEQ multiplex PCR reads anew with MiXCR; each CDR3 protein has one entry. This sample carries a few hundred thousand distinct CDR3 sequences, about 91% of them seen once, and the ten largest clones take roughly 0.064%. Input material: CD4+ T cells from PBMCs. The receptors shown here come from a human donor with multiple sclerosis.

The chain has TRBV6-2 or TRBV6-3 and TRBJ2-7; D is possibly TRBD2 (6 bases). The CDR3 has 16 amino acids. V was shortened by 6 bases and J by 2 bases, with 20 bases between the two germline ends. CDR1 MNHEY and CDR2 SVGEGT come from the germline V gene. CDR3 sequence: CASRSPRGRATYEQYF. The CDR3 DNA reads as TGTGCCAGCAGGTCCCCACGGGGGAGAGCTACCTACGAGCAGTACTTC.

The chain couples TRBV20-1 to TRBJ1-5, with D hard to call. Trimming cost V 2 bases and J 2 bases, with 10 bases left between them. This CDR3 spans 14 amino acids. Germline V gives CDR1 DFQATT, CDR2 SNEGSKA (reference sequence). The CDR3 coding sequence is TGCAGTGCTAGATCCCCCGGAGGCAATCAGCCCCAGCATTTT. It encodes CSARSPGGNQPQHF.

The chain employs TRBV12-3 or TRBV12-4 and TRBJ2-7; TRBD2 agrees at 12 bases. After removal of 6 bases from V and 2 bases from J, the junction contained 5 bases not matched to a gene. This CDR3 is built from 15 residues. This chain's CDR3 is CASRPGLAGPYEQYF. DNA for the CDR3: TGTGCCAGCAGGCCCGGACTAGCGGGGCCCTACGAGCAGTACTTC.

This rearrangement joins TRBV13 to TRBJ2-1; no clear D gene. This CDR3 comprises 18 residues. Trimming stripped 5 bases from V and 0 bases from J, with 20 bases between. Germline V CDR1 and CDR2: PRHDT, FYEKMQ (reference sequence). The CDR3 bases are TGTGCCAGCAGCCCCCTAGGGTACCAGGACGACTCCTACAATGAGCAGTTCTTC. Translating gives CASSPLGYQDDSYNEQFF.

This sequence joins TRBV12-3 or TRBV12-4 and TRBJ1-1, with a tentative D call TRBD1 (6 bases). Trimming shortened V by 3 bases and J by 4 bases, and 15 bases separated the two germline ends. This CDR3 spans 15 amino acids. The CDR3 sequence is CASSFRIQGPTEAFF. In DNA form, the CDR3 reads TGTGCCAGCAGTTTTAGGATTCAGGGGCCCACTGAAGCTTTCTTT.

The chain links TRBV7-3 to TRBJ2-1; D remains unclear. The germline V gene has CDR1 SGHTA and CDR2 FQGTGA. V dropped 1 base and J dropped 10 bases, with 14 bases sitting between them. This CDR3 contains 14 residues. The CDR3 nucleotides read TGTGCCAGCAGCTTAAACGAACGGTTCGGGGAGCAGTTCTTC. Its protein product is CASSLNERFGEQFF.

The chain links TRBV7-9 to TRBJ2-3, with 7 bases aligning to TRBD1. CDR1 is SEHNR, CDR2 FQNEAQ, per germline (reference sequence). The V and J ends lost 3 bases and 7 bases, in that order; junction bases with no gene match: 1. There are 12 residues in the CDR3. The CDR3 coding sequence is TGTGCCAGCAGCTTGGGACAGTATACGCAGTATTTT. This gives the protein CASSLGQYTQYF.

This chain links TRBV20-1 with TRBJ2-3; 12 positions agree with TRBD2. The germline V gene encodes CDR1 DFQATT and CDR2 SNEGSKA (reference sequence). The V and J ends lost 3 bases and 2 bases, in that order; junction bases with no gene match: 3. The CDR3 has 15 amino acids. The CDR3 is CSASLAGGNTDTQYF. Written as DNA, the CDR3 is TGCAGTGCTAGCCTAGCGGGGGGGAACACAGATACGCAGTATTTT.

V is TRBV7-9 and J is TRBJ1-2; 8 bases are shared with TRBD1. J lost 5 bases, V lost 5 bases, and 4 bases had no gene match. Germline CDR1 reads SEHNR; CDR2 reads FQNEAQ (reference sequence). This CDR3 comprises 13 residues. CDR3 nucleotide sequence: TGTGCCAGCAGCGACAGGGGTGGATATGGCTACACCTTC. It codes for CASSDRGGYGYTF.

The chain uses TRBV30 and TRBJ2-7; perhaps D is TRBD1 or TRBD2 (5 bases each). Between the trimmed V and J ends, which lost 2 bases and 3 bases, there was a span of 17 bases. CDR3 size: 15 residues. Germline-derived CDR1 and CDR2 are GTSNPN and SVGIG (reference sequence). CDR3 sequence reads: CAWSTNRGRFYEQYF. The CDR3 DNA is TGTGCCTGGAGTACCAACCGGGGCCGATTCTACGAGCAGTACTTC.

The chain combines TRBV3-1 with TRBJ1-2; weak D call: TRBD1 (6 bases). Trimming took 0 bases from V and 2 from J, leaving 10 bases between them. CDR3 length: 15 amino acids. Germline V CDR1 and CDR2: LGHDT, YNNKEL (reference sequence). The CDR3 DNA follows: TGTGCCAGCAGCCAAGACGCGACAGGAAACTATGGCTACACCTTC. Translation: CASSQDATGNYGYTF.